The text below deals with one TCR beta chain. Its antigen is undetermined. Other nucleotide sequences in the sample specify the same CDR3. Sequencing used immunoSEQ multiplex PCR; TCRdb keeps in-frame clones, though not all of them. The table has 150,000 or so clones, 86% seen once; the top ten hold about 5.5%. This specimen belongs to a study of T cell responses to AZD1222 COVID-19 vaccine. In germline, CDR1 is LNHDA, CDR2 SQIVND (reference sequence). The CDR3 has 13 amino acids. V lost 5 bases and J 7 bases, leaving 9 bases between the germline ends. Regarding the study as a whole: Only six individuals given AZD1222 were seropositive at baseline. Regions 160-218 and 743-854 held dominance among vaccine-associated CD4 TCRs, which spanned spike. Clonal diversity was possibly underestimated, and white British individuals and females predominated among donors. The study sampled repertoires only after the peak T cell response.

This TCR derives from an adult in good health. Sequences were derived from peripheral blood, sampled on day 0 of MenACWY control vaccination. This rearrangement joins TRBV19 to TRBJ1-6; tentatively, D is TRBD1 (6 bases). The CDR3 DNA reads as TGTGCCAGTAGTGGTACAGGGAATTCACCCCTCCACTTT. It specifies CASSGTGNSPLHF.